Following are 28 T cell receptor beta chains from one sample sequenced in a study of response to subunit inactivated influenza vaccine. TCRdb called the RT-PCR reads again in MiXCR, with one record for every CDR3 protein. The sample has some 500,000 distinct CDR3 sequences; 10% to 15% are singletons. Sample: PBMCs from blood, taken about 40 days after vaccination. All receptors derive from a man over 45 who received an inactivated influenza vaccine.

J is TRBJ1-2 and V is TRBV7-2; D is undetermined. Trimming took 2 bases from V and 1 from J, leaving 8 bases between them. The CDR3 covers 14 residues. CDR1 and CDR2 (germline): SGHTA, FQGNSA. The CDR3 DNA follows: TGTGCCAGCAGCTTAACGACCGATAACTATGGCTACACCTTC. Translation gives CASSLTTDNYGYTF.

The CDR3 coding sequence is TGCGCCAGCAGCTTGAGGGAAGATGGGCTGTTGAACACTGAAGCTTTCTTT. As protein: CASSLREDGLLNTEAFF. The chain is built from TRBV5-1 and TRBJ1-1; D gene unclear. This CDR3 has 17 amino acids. Germline assignment: CDR1 SGHRS and CDR2 YFSETQ. V was shortened by 1 base and J by 0 bases, with 16 bases between the two germline ends. Full variable domain (missing parts from reference TRBV5-1 and TRBJ1-1): KAGVTQTPRYLIKTRGQQVTLSCSPISGHRSVSWYQQTPGQGLQFLFEYFSETQRNKGNFPGRFSGRQFSNSRSEMNVSTLELGDSALYLCASSLREDGLLNTEAFFGQGTRLTVV.

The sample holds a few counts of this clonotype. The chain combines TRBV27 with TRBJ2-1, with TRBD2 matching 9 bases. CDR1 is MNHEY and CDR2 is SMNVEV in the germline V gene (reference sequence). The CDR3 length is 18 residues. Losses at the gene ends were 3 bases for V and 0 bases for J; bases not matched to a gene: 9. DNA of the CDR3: TGTGCCAGCAGTTTCCTGGGGGGACTAGCTCTCTCCTACAATGAGCAGTTCTTC. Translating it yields CASSFLGGLALSYNEQFF.

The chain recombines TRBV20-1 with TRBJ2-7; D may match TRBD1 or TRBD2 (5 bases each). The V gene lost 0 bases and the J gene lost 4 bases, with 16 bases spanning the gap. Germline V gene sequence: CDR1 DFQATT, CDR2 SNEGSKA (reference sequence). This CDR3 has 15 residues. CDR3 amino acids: CSAREPPGPIYEQYF. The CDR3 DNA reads TGCAGTGCTAGAGAGCCACCGGGGCCGATTTACGAGCAGTACTTC.

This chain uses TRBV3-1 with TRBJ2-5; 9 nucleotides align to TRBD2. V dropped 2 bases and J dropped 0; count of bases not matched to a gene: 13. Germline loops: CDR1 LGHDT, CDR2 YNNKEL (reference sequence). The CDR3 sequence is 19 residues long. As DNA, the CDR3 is TGTGCCAGCAGCCAAACTCTGCTCGATAGCGGGGGAGACCAAGAGACCCAGTACTTC. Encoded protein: CASSQTLLDSGGDQETQYF.

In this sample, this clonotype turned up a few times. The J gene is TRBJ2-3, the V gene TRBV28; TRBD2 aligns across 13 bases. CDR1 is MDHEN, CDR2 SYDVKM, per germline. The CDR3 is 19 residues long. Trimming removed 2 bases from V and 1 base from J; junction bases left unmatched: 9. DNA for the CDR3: TGTGCCAGCAGTTTACCCACTAGCGGGAGGGGCATAGGCACAGATACGCAGTATTTT. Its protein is CASSLPTSGRGIGTDTQYF. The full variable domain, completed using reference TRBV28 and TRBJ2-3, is DVKVTQSSRYLVKRTGEKVFLECVQDMDHENMFWYRQDPGLGLRLIYFSYDVKMKEKGDIPEGYSVSREKKERFSLILESASTNQTSMYLCASSLPTSGRGIGTDTQYFGPGTRLTVL.

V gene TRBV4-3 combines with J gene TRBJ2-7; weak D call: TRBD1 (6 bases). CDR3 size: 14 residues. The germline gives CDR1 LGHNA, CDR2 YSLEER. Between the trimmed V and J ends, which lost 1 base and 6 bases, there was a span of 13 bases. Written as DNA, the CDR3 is TGCGCCAGCAGCCAAGGTTACAGGGCGTCCGAGCAGTACTTC. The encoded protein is CASSQGYRASEQYF.

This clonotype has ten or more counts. CDR3 bases: TGTGCCAGCAGTTTAGACGGATACACAGATACGCAGTATTTT. This encodes CASSLDGYTDTQYF. V and J are TRBV12-3 or TRBV12-4 and TRBJ2-3; D remains ambiguous. The CDR3 loop spans 14 amino acids. Between the trimmed V and J ends, which lost 1 base and 2 bases, there was a span of 7 bases.

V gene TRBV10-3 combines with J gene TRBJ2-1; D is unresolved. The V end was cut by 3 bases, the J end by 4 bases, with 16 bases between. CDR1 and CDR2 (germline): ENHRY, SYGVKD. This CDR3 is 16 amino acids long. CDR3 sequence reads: CAISDYPPAGYNEQFF. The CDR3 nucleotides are TGTGCCATCAGTGACTACCCCCCGGCCGGATACAATGAGCAGTTCTTC.

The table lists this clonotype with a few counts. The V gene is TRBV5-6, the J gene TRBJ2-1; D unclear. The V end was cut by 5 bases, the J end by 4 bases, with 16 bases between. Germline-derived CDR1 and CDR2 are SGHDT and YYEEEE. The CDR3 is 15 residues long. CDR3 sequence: CASRAILAKYNEQFF. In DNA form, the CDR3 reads TGTGCCAGCAGGGCAATCTTGGCCAAATACAATGAGCAGTTCTTC.

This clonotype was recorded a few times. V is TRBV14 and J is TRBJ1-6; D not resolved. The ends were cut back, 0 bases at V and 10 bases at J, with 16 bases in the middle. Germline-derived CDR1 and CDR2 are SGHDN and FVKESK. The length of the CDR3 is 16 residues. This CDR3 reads CASSQDGKGVESPLHF. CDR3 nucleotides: TGTGCCAGCAGCCAAGATGGGAAGGGCGTCGAATCACCCCTCCACTTT.

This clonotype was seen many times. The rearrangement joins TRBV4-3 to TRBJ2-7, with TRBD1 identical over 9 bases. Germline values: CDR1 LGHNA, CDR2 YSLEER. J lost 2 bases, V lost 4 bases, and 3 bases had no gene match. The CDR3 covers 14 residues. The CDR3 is CASSPGTGTYEQYF. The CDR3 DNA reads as TGCGCCAGCAGCCCTGGGACAGGGACCTACGAGCAGTACTTC.

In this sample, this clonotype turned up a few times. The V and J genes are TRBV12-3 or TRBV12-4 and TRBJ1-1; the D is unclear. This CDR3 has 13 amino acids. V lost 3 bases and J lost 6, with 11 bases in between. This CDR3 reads CASSLFSGAEAFF. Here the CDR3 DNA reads TGTGCCAGCAGTTTGTTCAGCGGGGCTGAAGCTTTCTTT.

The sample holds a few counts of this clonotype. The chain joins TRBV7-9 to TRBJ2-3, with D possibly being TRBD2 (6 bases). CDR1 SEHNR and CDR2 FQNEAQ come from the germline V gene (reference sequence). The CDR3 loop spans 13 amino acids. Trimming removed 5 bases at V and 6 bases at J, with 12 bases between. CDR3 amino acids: CASSRDWGDTQYF. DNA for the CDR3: TGTGCCAGCAGCCGGGACTGGGGGGATACGCAGTATTTT.

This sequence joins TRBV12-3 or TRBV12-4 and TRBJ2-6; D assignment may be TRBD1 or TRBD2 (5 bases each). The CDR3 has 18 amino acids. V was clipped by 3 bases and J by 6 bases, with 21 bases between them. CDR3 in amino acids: CASSLGWGPMTEANVLTF. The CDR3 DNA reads TGTGCCAGCAGTTTGGGGTGGGGACCAATGACTGAGGCCAACGTCCTGACTTTC.

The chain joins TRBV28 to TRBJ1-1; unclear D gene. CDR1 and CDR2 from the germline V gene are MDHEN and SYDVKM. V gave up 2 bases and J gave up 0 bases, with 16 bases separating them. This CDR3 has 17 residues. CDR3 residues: CASSLTAISGMNTEAFF. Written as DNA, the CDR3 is TGTGCCAGCAGTTTAACCGCTATTTCCGGGATGAACACTGAAGCTTTCTTT.

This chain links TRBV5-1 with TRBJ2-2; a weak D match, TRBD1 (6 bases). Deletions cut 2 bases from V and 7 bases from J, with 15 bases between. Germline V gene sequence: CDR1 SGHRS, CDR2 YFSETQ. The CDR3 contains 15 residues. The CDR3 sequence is CASSFFGTTGGELFF. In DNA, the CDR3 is TGCGCCAGCAGCTTTTTTGGGACAACGGGCGGGGAGCTGTTTTTT. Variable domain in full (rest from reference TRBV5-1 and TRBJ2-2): KAGVTQTPRYLIKTRGQQVTLSCSPISGHRSVSWYQQTPGQGLQFLFEYFSETQRNKGNFPGRFSGRQFSNSRSEMNVSTLELGDSALYLCASSFFGTTGGELFFGEGSRLTVL.

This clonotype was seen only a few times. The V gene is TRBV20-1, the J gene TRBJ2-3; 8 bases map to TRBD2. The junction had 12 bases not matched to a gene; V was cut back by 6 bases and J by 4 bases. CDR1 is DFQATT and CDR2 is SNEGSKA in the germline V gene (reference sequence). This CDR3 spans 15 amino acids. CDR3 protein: CSARKAGEIADTQYF. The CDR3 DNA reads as TGCAGTGCGAGAAAAGCGGGAGAAATAGCAGATACGCAGTATTTT.

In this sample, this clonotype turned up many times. In nucleotides, the CDR3 is TGCGCCAGCAGCTTGGGGGGACAGGGGCCACTTAACACTGAAGCTTTCTTT. Residues: CASSLGGQGPLNTEAFF. The chain recombines TRBV5-1 with TRBJ1-1; 10 positions match TRBD1. The germline gives CDR1 SGHRS, CDR2 YFSETQ. The CDR3 consists of 17 residues. V gave up 0 bases and J gave up 2 bases; unmatched junction bases: 7.

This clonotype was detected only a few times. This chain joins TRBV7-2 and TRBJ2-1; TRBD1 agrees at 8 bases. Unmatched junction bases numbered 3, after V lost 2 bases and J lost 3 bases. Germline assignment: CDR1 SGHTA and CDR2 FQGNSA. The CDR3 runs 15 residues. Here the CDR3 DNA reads TGTGCCAGCAGCTTACGGGACAGGATCTACAATGAGCAGTTCTTC. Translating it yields CASSLRDRIYNEQFF.

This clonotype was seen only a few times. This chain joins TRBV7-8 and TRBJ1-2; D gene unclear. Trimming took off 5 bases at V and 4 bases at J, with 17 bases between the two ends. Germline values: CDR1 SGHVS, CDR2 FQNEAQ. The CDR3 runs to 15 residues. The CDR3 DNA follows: TGTGCCAGCAGCCTCCGCTCCGACCTGGGCTATGGCTACACCTTC. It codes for CASSLRSDLGYGYTF.

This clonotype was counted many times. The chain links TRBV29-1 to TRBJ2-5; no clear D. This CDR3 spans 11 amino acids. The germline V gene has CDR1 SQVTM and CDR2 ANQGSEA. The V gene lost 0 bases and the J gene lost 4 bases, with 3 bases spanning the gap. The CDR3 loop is CSVEELETQYF. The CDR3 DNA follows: TGCAGCGTTGAAGAATTAGAGACCCAGTACTTC.

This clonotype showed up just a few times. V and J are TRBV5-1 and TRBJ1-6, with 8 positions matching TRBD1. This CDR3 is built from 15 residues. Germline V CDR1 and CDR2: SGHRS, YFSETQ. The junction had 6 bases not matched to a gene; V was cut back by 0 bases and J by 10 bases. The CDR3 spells CASSLGTGRESPLHF. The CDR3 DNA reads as TGCGCCAGCAGCTTGGGGACAGGGAGGGAATCACCCCTCCACTTT.

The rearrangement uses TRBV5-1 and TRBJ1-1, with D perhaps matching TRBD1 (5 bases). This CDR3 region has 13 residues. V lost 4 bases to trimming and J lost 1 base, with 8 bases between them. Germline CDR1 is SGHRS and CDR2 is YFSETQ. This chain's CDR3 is CASSGGGNTEAFF. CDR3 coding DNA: TGCGCCAGCAGCGGGGGGGGGAACACTGAAGCTTTCTTT.

CDR3 residues: CASSLIGTSVHNEQFF. In DNA, the CDR3 is TGTGCCAGCAGCTTAATCGGGACTAGCGTACACAATGAGCAGTTCTTC. This chain connects TRBV7-8 to TRBJ2-1; 10 bases are shared with TRBD2. The ends lost 2 bases at V and 5 bases at J; junction bases unmatched: 6. The CDR3 is made up of 16 amino acids. Germline CDR1 reads SGHVS; CDR2 reads FQNEAQ.

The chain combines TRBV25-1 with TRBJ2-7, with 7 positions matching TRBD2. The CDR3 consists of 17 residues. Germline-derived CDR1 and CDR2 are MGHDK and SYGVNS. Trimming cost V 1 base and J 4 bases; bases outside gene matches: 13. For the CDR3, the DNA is TGTGCCAGCAGTGAATTCGGAAACCGGGACTATTCTTACGAGCAGTACTTC. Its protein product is CASSEFGNRDYSYEQYF.

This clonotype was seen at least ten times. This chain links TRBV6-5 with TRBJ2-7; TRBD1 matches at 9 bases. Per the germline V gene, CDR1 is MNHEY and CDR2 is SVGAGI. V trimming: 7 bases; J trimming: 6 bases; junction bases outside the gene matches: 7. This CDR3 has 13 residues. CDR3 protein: CASNNRGHSEQYF. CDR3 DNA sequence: TGTGCCAGCAATAACAGGGGGCATTCCGAGCAGTACTTC.

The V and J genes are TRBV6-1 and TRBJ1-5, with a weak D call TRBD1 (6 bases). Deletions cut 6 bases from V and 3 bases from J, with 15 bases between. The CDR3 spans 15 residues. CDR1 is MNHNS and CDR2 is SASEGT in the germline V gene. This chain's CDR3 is CASRPGQRNNQPQHF. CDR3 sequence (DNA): TGTGCCAGCAGACCGGGACAAAGAAACAATCAGCCCCAGCATTTT.